What follows are 14 T cell receptor beta chains derived from one specimen sequenced in a study of T cell responses to AZD1222 COVID-19 vaccine. Libraries were prepared by immunoSEQ multiplex PCR; TCRdb keeps only in-frame clonotypes and omits some of them. The sample records 130,000 to 150,000 clones, approximately 90% being singletons. The sample in question was peripheral blood, obtained 28 days after the second AZD1222 dose. All receptors come from an adult who received the AZD1222 COVID-19 vaccine.

The gene calls are TRBV9 and TRBJ1-6; TRBD1 matches at 8 bases. V lost 1 base to trimming and J lost 7 bases; unmatched junction nucleotides: 7. Germline V CDR1 and CDR2: SGDLS, YYNGEE. The CDR3 totals 16 residues. The CDR3, as DNA: TGTGCCAGCAGCGTATCAGGGGGCGGACGGAATTCACCCCTCCACTTT. This sequence encodes CASSVSGGGRNSPLHF.

The chain employs TRBV7-2 and TRBJ1-1, with D perhaps matching TRBD1 (6 bases). CDR3 length equals 15 residues. Trimming removed 5 bases from V and 0 bases from J, with 13 bases in between. Looked up from germline, CDR1 is SGHTA and CDR2 is FQGNSA. The DNA for the CDR3 is TGTGCCAGCAGCGCCTTGGGGGCCCTGAACACTGAAGCTTTCTTT. Its protein is CASSALGALNTEAFF.

The CDR3: CASSQDLVDTEQFF. CDR3 bases: TGTGCCAGCAGCCAAGATTTGGTAGATACGGAGCAGTTCTTC. The J gene is TRBJ2-1, the V gene TRBV14; D gene unclear. The germline CDR1 and CDR2 sequences are SGHDN and FVKESK. V was trimmed by 0 bases and J by 10 bases, leaving 13 bases between them. The CDR3 length is 14 residues.

CDR3 DNA sequence: TGTGCCAGCTCACCTCAAGAGGAGACCCAGTACTTC. The encoded protein is CASSPQEETQYF. V gene TRBV18 combines with J gene TRBJ2-5; no clear D. This CDR3 has 12 amino acids. V was shortened by 3 bases and J by 5 bases, with 7 bases between the two germline ends. CDR1 and CDR2 from the germline V gene are KGHSH and LQKENI. The variable domain in full, with the rest retrieved from reference TRBV18 and TRBJ2-5, is NAGVMQNPRHLVRRRGQEARLRCSPMKGHSHVYWYRQLPEEGLKFMVYLQKENIIDESGMPKERFSAEFPKEGPSILRIQQVVRGDSAAYFCASSPQEETQYFGPGTRLLVL.

The chain combines TRBV6-5 with TRBJ1-5; 8 bases map to TRBD1. V dropped 6 bases and J dropped 4; count of bases not matched to a gene: 8. The CDR3 totals 15 residues. The V gene's germline CDR1 is MNHEY and CDR2 SVGAGI. CDR3 residues: CASRLTGGRNQPQHF. DNA of the CDR3: TGTGCCAGCAGATTAACAGGGGGACGAAATCAGCCCCAGCATTTT.

The rearrangement links TRBV7-9 to TRBJ2-7; D might be TRBD1 (6 bases). Looked up from germline, CDR1 is SEHNR and CDR2 is FQNEAQ (reference sequence). The germline V and J ends were trimmed by 3 bases and 4 bases, with 10 bases remaining between them. The CDR3 covers 13 residues. CDR3 bases: TGTGCCAGCAGCTTCCAGGGGATATACGAGCAGTACTTC. This sequence encodes CASSFQGIYEQYF.

The gene calls are TRBV5-1 and TRBJ2-2; D is perhaps TRBD1 (6 bases). This CDR3 region has 16 residues. Trimming took off 0 bases at V and 2 bases at J, with 11 bases between the two ends. CDR1 and CDR2 (germline): SGHRS, YFSETQ. The CDR3 DNA reads TGCGCCAGCAGCTTGGAAGGACAGCCTAACACCGGGGAGCTGTTTTTT. Encoded protein: CASSLEGQPNTGELFF.

The V and J genes are TRBV7-3 and TRBJ2-3; D perhaps matches TRBD2 (5 bases). The length of the CDR3 is 15 residues. Trimming removed 1 base from V and 2 bases from J, with 10 bases in between. CDR1 is SGHTA and CDR2 is FQGTGA in the germline V gene. The CDR3 reads CASSLRNSATDTQYF. CDR3 nucleotide sequence: TGTGCCAGCAGCTTAAGAAATAGCGCCACAGATACGCAGTATTTT.

This rearrangement joins TRBV18 to TRBJ1-3; D might be TRBD1 (6 bases). Germline V gene sequence: CDR1 KGHSH, CDR2 LQKENI. The V end was cut by 0 bases, the J end by 4 bases, with 10 bases between. CDR3 length: 15 amino acids. CDR3 sequence: CASSPPSGAGNTIYF. In DNA form, the CDR3 reads TGTGCCAGCTCACCACCGTCGGGGGCCGGAAACACCATATATTTT.

The chain recombines TRBV6-5 with TRBJ1-2; D call uncertain. This CDR3 has 12 amino acids. The V gene lost 0 bases and the J gene lost 6 bases, with 5 bases spanning the gap. Germline lookup yields CDR1 MNHEY and CDR2 SVGAGI. The CDR3 DNA follows: TGTGCCAGCAGTTACTCTCGGGATGGCTACACCTTC. It yields the protein CASSYSRDGYTF.

The V and J genes are TRBV7-8 and TRBJ1-5; 8 nucleotides agree with TRBD1. Germline V gives CDR1 SGHVS, CDR2 FQNEAQ. The CDR3 has 15 residues. Losses at the gene ends were 3 bases for V and 5 bases for J; bases not matched to a gene: 6. This chain's CDR3 is CASSFTRGQDQPQHF. The CDR3 DNA reads TGTGCCAGCAGCTTTACCAGGGGGCAGGATCAGCCCCAGCATTTT. The full variable domain, rest sourced from reference TRBV7-8 and TRBJ1-5, is GAGVSQSPRYKVAKRGQDVALRCDPISGHVSLFWYQQALGQGPEFLTYFQNEAQLDKSGLPSDRFFAERPEGSVSTLKIQRTQQEDSAVYLCASSFTRGQDQPQHFGDGTRLSIL.

The CDR3 loop is CASSGALAGVPDTQYF. CDR3 nucleotide sequence: TGCGCCAGCAGCGGGGCGCTGGCGGGAGTCCCAGATACGCAGTATTTT. This chain links TRBV4-1 with TRBJ2-3; TRBD2 matches at 7 bases. The CDR3 is made up of 16 amino acids. The V gene end was trimmed by 5 bases and the J gene end by 4 bases; junction bases not matched to a gene: 12. The germline V gene encodes CDR1 MGHRA and CDR2 YSYEKL.

In this sample, this clone turned up once. The rearrangement uses TRBV6-6 and TRBJ1-1; D unclear. Germline CDR1 is MNHNY and CDR2 is SVGAGI (reference sequence). The CDR3 runs to 16 residues. V lost 6 bases to trimming and J lost 7 bases, with 24 bases between them. The CDR3 spells CASSIYPLRVPGEAFF. Here the CDR3 DNA reads TGTGCCAGCAGCATCTACCCCCTGAGGGTCCCCGGTGAAGCTTTCTTT.

The chain uses TRBV29-1 and TRBJ2-1, with D unresolved. This CDR3 has 13 residues. The germline CDR1 and CDR2 sequences are SQVTM and ANQGSEA. V gave up 7 bases and J gave up 4 bases, with 14 bases separating them. This chain's CDR3 is CSANALIYNEQFF. CDR3 sequence (DNA): TGCAGCGCAAATGCATTGATTTACAATGAGCAGTTCTTC.